These 5 T cell receptor beta chains were all obtained from the same sample, sequenced in a study of beta chain features in type 1 diabetes. Every isolated RNA sample was fully reverse transcribed, so sequencing captured expressed TCRB transcripts. TCRdb's table, derived via immunoSEQ multiplex PCR, lists solely in-frame clones and lacks some. The sample holds around 340,000 clones, roughly a fifth seen once. Sequenced sample: naive CD4+ T cells from blood. The receptors originated from a woman aged 18-29 years in good health.

This chain links TRBV6-1 with TRBJ1-2; possibly TRBD1 for D (6 bases). Per germline, CDR1 MNHNS and CDR2 SASEGT. The CDR3 is 13 residues long. V lost 4 bases, J lost 4 bases, and 10 bases lay in between. The CDR3 protein is CASSVDSLYGYTF. The CDR3 nucleotides are TGTGCCAGCAGTGTGGACAGCCTCTATGGCTACACCTTC.

This chain joins TRBV7-8 and TRBJ2-3; D is uncertain. Germline V CDR1 and CDR2: SGHVS, FQNEAQ. This CDR3 contains 11 residues. V gave up 5 bases and J gave up 5 bases, with 5 bases separating them. The CDR3 DNA follows: TGTGCCAGCAGCATCAGAGATACGCAGTATTTT. It specifies CASSIRDTQYF.

V is TRBV7-2 and J is TRBJ1-2; D may be TRBD1 (6 bases). The CDR3 runs 17 residues. Germline CDR1 and CDR2: SGHTA and FQGNSA. V gave up 5 bases and J gave up 0 bases, with 19 bases separating them. The DNA of the CDR3 is TGTGCCAGCAGCCTCAGCAGAACGCAGGGGTCTAACTATGGCTACACCTTC. Protein: CASSLSRTQGSNYGYTF.

This clone was counted a few times. The V gene is TRBV4-3, the J gene TRBJ2-2; D might be TRBD2 (6 bases). V lost 0 bases to trimming and J lost 5 bases, with 7 bases between them. This CDR3 comprises 14 residues. The germline gives CDR1 LGHNA, CDR2 YSLEER. CDR3 sequence reads: CASSQDGTTGELFF. The DNA for the CDR3 is TGCGCCAGCAGCCAAGATGGGACTACCGGGGAGCTGTTTTTT.

This chain connects TRBV21-1 to TRBJ1-6; the table's D call of TRBD1 was not tested on the DNA. TRBV21-1 is classified as a pseudogene. This CDR3 has 16 amino acids. CDR3 protein: CARLLLWRGRNSPLHF. DNA for the CDR3: TGTGCCAGACTTCTTTTATGGCGTGGGCGTAATTCACCCCTCCACTTT.